Below, 19 T cell receptor beta chains from the same sample are listed, as sequenced in a study of T cell responses to AZD1222 COVID-19 vaccine. The assay was immunoSEQ multiplex PCR, and TCRdb's table has in-frame clones only and misses some. The sample shows tens of thousands of clones, roughly 84% of them seen only once. The input for sequencing was peripheral blood, taken 28 days after the second AZD1222 dose. These receptors all stem from an adult who received the AZD1222 COVID-19 vaccine.

This clone came up once. V usage is TRBV5-1 and J usage is TRBJ2-3; TRBD2 agrees at 7 bases. The trim removed 4 bases at V and 6 bases at J, leaving 8 bases unmatched. Germline V gene lookup returns CDR1 SGHRS and CDR2 YFSETQ. The CDR3 covers 14 residues. CDR3 DNA sequence: TGCGCCAGCAGCCAAGGACTAGAGGTCGATACGCAGTATTTT. It is translated as CASSQGLEVDTQYF.

The rearrangement uses TRBV7-3 and TRBJ2-2; D remains unclear. Germline lookup yields CDR1 SGHTA and CDR2 FQGTGA. The CDR3 is 13 residues long. Deletions cut 5 bases from V and 5 bases from J, with 9 bases between. CDR3 sequence: CASSPDVTGELFF. DNA of the CDR3: TGTGCCAGCAGCCCGGACGTAACCGGGGAGCTGTTTTTT.

This clone turned up a few times. The chain combines TRBV5-1 with TRBJ2-2; D call uncertain. The CDR3 runs 14 residues. Per the germline V gene, CDR1 is SGHRS and CDR2 is YFSETQ. Trimming left V 1 base short and J 8 bases short, with 12 bases between. In DNA form, the CDR3 reads TGCGCCAGCAGCTTGCCCGGCGCGGCAGGGGAGCTGTTTTTT. Its protein is CASSLPGAAGELFF. Complete variable domain (other parts from reference TRBV5-1 and TRBJ2-2): KAGVTQTPRYLIKTRGQQVTLSCSPISGHRSVSWYQQTPGQGLQFLFEYFSETQRNKGNFPGRFSGRQFSNSRSEMNVSTLELGDSALYLCASSLPGAAGELFFGEGSRLTVL.

The chain couples TRBV30 to TRBJ1-4, with 9 nucleotides matching TRBD1. Germline V CDR1 and CDR2: GTSNPN, SVGIG (reference sequence). Trimming cost V 2 bases and J 0 bases; bases outside gene matches: 10. The length of the CDR3 is 18 residues. The CDR3 DNA is TGTGCCTGGAGTCTAGGGACAGGGCTAATTGCAACTAATGAAAAACTGTTTTTT. As protein: CAWSLGTGLIATNEKLFF.

The chain combines TRBV7-9 with TRBJ2-7; unclear D gene. The CDR3 runs 13 residues. Germline loops: CDR1 SEHNR, CDR2 FQNEAQ (reference sequence). V lost 1 base and J 6 bases, leaving 10 bases between the germline ends. The CDR3 spells CASSLGVFSEQYF. The CDR3 bases are TGTGCCAGCAGCTTAGGTGTGTTTTCCGAGCAGTACTTC.

The V gene is TRBV6-6, the J gene TRBJ2-7; D is unresolved. Germline CDR1 MNHNY, CDR2 SVGAGI (reference sequence). CDR3 length: 14 residues. The V end lost 0 bases, the J end lost 2 bases, and 8 bases lay between the germline ends. This chain's CDR3 is CASSYSAFPYEQYF. The CDR3, as DNA: TGTGCCAGCAGTTACTCAGCTTTCCCCTACGAGCAGTACTTC.

The genes are TRBV3-1 (or the pseudogene TRBV3-2) and TRBJ1-4, with TRBD1 matching over 8 bases. This CDR3 is built from 15 residues. V was clipped by 0 bases and J by 8 bases; unmatched bases: 5. Germline V gene lookup returns CDR1 LGHDT and CDR2 YNNKEL (reference sequence). The CDR3 sequence: CASSQEDRDREKLFF. The DNA of the CDR3 is TGTGCCAGCAGCCAAGAGGACAGGGACCGGGAAAAACTGTTTTTT.

The gene calls are TRBV5-6 and TRBJ1-6, with unresolved D. Trimming cost V 4 bases and J 5 bases, with 10 bases left between them. Per germline, CDR1 SGHDT and CDR2 YYEEEE. This CDR3 is built from 14 residues. CDR3 amino acids: CASSALRDNSPLHF. In nucleotides, the CDR3 is TGTGCCAGCAGCGCTTTGAGAGATAATTCACCCCTCCACTTT.

The chain couples TRBV7-2 to TRBJ2-7; weak D call: TRBD1 (6 bases). Germline CDR1 is SGHTA and CDR2 is FQGNSA. Trimming shortened V by 1 base and J by 5 bases, and 15 bases separated the two germline ends. CDR3 length equals 15 residues. CDR3 DNA sequence: TGTGCCAGCAGCTTAGGACAGGCGGGTGCAGACGAGCAGTACTTC. Translating it yields CASSLGQAGADEQYF. The whole variable domain, filled in from reference TRBV7-2 and TRBJ2-7, reads GAGVSQSPSNKVTEKGKDVELRCDPISGHTALYWYRQSLGQGLEFLIYFQGNSAPDKSGLPSDRFSAERTGGSVSTLTIQRTQQEDSAVYLCASSLGQAGADEQYFGPGTRLTVT.

The CDR3: CSVGDRGETQYF. The DNA for the CDR3 is TGCAGCGTTGGGGACAGGGGAGAGACCCAGTACTTC. The V gene is TRBV29-1, the J gene TRBJ2-5; 10 bases are shared with TRBD1. The J segment lost 4 bases and the V segment lost 4 bases, leaving 0 bases of the junction unmatched. The germline CDR1 and CDR2 sequences are SQVTM and ANQGSEA. The CDR3 loop spans 12 amino acids.

The sample holds one count of this clone. V and J are TRBV10-3 and TRBJ2-3, with 7 positions matching TRBD1. CDR1 and CDR2 from the germline V gene are ENHRY and SYGVKD. Trimming at V came to 6 bases and at J to 5 bases, leaving 17 bases not matched to a gene. The CDR3 is 17 amino acids. As DNA, the CDR3 is TGTGCCATCAGCCGCCAGTTGGAGACAGGGCCAATAGATACGCAGTATTTT. Residues: CAISRQLETGPIDTQYF.

This clone was seen a handful of times. The J gene is TRBJ1-2, the V gene TRBV7-6, with 8 bases matching TRBD1. The germline V gene encodes CDR1 SGHVS and CDR2 FNYEAQ. The CDR3 length is 13 residues. V shed 4 bases and J 8 bases; nucleotides not matched to a gene: 6. CDR3 sequence reads: CASSSETGVGYTF. In nucleotides, the CDR3 is TGTGCCAGCAGCTCCGAGACAGGGGTAGGCTACACCTTC.

This clone was seen a single time. The V and J genes are TRBV12-3 or TRBV12-4 and TRBJ2-7, with D perhaps TRBD2 (5 bases). The CDR3 sequence is 11 residues long. Trimming cost V 8 bases and J 3 bases, with 8 bases left between them. CDR3 coding DNA: TGTGCCAGCCAGGCGGGCTACGAGCAGTACTTC. Its protein product is CASQAGYEQYF.

This sequence joins TRBV30 and TRBJ2-1; 16 bases match TRBD2. This CDR3 is 15 amino acids long. The V and J ends lost 3 bases and 9 bases, in that order; junction bases with no gene match: 5. Per germline, CDR1 GTSNPN and CDR2 SVGIG (reference sequence). CDR3 residues: CAWSGTSGGAGEQFF. The CDR3 DNA reads TGTGCCTGGAGCGGGACTAGCGGGGGGGCCGGTGAGCAGTTCTTC.

This chain joins TRBV25-1 and TRBJ1-1, with D possibly being TRBD1 (6 bases). The CDR3 loop spans 12 amino acids. Germline values: CDR1 MGHDK, CDR2 SYGVNS. V lost 7 bases and J 6 bases, leaving 12 bases between the germline ends. The chain's CDR3 is CASTKGGPEAFF. The CDR3 DNA is TGTGCCAGCACAAAAGGGGGGCCTGAAGCTTTCTTT.

The chain employs TRBV10-2 and TRBJ1-1; TRBD1 agrees at 7 bases. Trimming took 5 bases from V and 7 from J; bases not matched to a gene: 10. The CDR3 is 14 amino acids. The germline V gene encodes CDR1 WSHSY and CDR2 SAAADI. The CDR3 DNA reads as TGCGCCAGCAGTTCCAGGGGGGAGAGGGGTGAAGCTTTCTTT. It yields the protein CASSSRGERGEAFF.

The chain couples TRBV7-9 to TRBJ1-1; D possibly corresponds to TRBD1 (5 bases). V lost 5 bases, J lost 1 base, and 14 bases lay in between. There are 15 residues in the CDR3. From germline, CDR1 is SEHNR and CDR2 FQNEAQ (reference sequence). This chain's CDR3 is CASSTLRGKNTEAFF. The CDR3 region has the DNA TGTGCCAGCAGCACCCTGAGGGGTAAGAACACTGAAGCTTTCTTT.

The J gene is TRBJ1-6, the V gene TRBV28; D is perhaps TRBD1 (6 bases). This CDR3 contains 14 residues. Trimming removed 7 bases from V and 7 bases from J, with 14 bases in between. The germline V gene has CDR1 MDHEN and CDR2 SYDVKM. In DNA form, the CDR3 reads TGTGCCAGCACAGGACAGAGAATCAATTCACCCCTCCACTTT. It yields the protein CASTGQRINSPLHF.

The V gene is TRBV19, the J gene TRBJ1-4, with TRBD1 matching over 9 bases. CDR1 and CDR2 (germline): LNHDA, SQIVND (reference sequence). The CDR3 totals 16 residues. J lost 6 bases, V lost 4 bases, and 9 bases had no gene match. CDR3 amino acids: CASSTGTGRTDEKLFF. The DNA of the CDR3 is TGTGCCAGTAGTACGGGGACAGGGCGCACGGATGAAAAACTGTTTTTT.